One sample yielded the 12 T cell receptor beta chains listed below, sequenced in a study of T cell responses to AZD1222 COVID-19 vaccine. TCRdb's copy holds only in-frame clones and misses some; the assay was immunoSEQ multiplex PCR. There are about 53,000 clones in the sample; 87% occur only once, and 2% to 3% lies in the top ten. Sequences were derived from peripheral blood, sampled 28 days after the second AZD1222 dose. These receptor sequences come from an adult who received the AZD1222 COVID-19 vaccine.

The J gene is TRBJ2-1, the V gene TRBV24-1, with D perhaps given as TRBD1 or TRBD2 (6 bases each). Germline CDR1 and CDR2: KGHDR and SFDVKD. V lost 5 bases and J 6 bases, leaving 16 bases between the germline ends. The CDR3 totals 15 residues. The CDR3 bases are TGTGCCACCAGTGGGTCTAACAGGGAGGCCAATGAGCAGTTCTTC. Protein sequence: CATSGSNREANEQFF.

V and J are TRBV7-3 and TRBJ2-3; D not resolved. This CDR3 is 14 amino acids long. Looked up from germline, CDR1 is SGHTA and CDR2 is FQGTGA. V dropped 2 bases and J dropped 1 base, with 7 bases sitting between them. CDR3 loop: CASSLGVGTDTQYF. CDR3 nucleotides: TGTGCCAGCAGCTTAGGCGTCGGCACAGATACGCAGTATTTT.

V gene TRBV11-2 combines with J gene TRBJ2-3, with unresolved D. Germline V gene data show CDR1 as SGHAT and CDR2 as FQNNGV. This CDR3 has 16 residues. V was trimmed by 0 bases and J by 0 bases, leaving 10 bases between them. In DNA form, the CDR3 reads TGTGCCAGCAGCTTAGATAGGACCCCTAGCACAGATACGCAGTATTTT. Residues: CASSLDRTPSTDTQYF.

This chain uses TRBV15 with TRBJ1-3; D is ambiguous. The CDR3 spans 14 residues. CDR1 and CDR2 (germline): LNHNV, YYDKDF (reference sequence). V lost 2 bases and J 4 bases, leaving 9 bases between the germline ends. DNA for the CDR3: TGTGCCACCAGCAGATTCTCGGAGGGAAACACCATATATTTT. Translation: CATSRFSEGNTIYF.

J is TRBJ2-2 and V is TRBV28, with a weak D call TRBD1 (8 bases). Germline CDR1 and CDR2: MDHEN and SYDVKM. V shed 8 bases and J shed 6 bases, with 19 bases lying between them. This CDR3 region has 15 residues. The chain's CDR3 is CASGRYRGGPGELFF. CDR3 DNA sequence: TGTGCCAGCGGCCGCTACAGGGGGGGTCCCGGGGAGCTGTTTTTT.

In its sample, this clone was seen once. The gene calls are TRBV11-2 and TRBJ2-5, with 7 nucleotides matching TRBD2. The trim removed 2 bases at V and 2 bases at J, leaving 8 bases unmatched. The V gene's germline CDR1 is SGHAT and CDR2 FQNNGV. The CDR3 contains 16 residues. The CDR3 nucleotides are TGTGCCAGCAGCTTAATGGATAGCGGGCCTCAAGAGACCCAGTACTTC. Its translation is CASSLMDSGPQETQYF.

This clone showed up just once. The chain employs TRBV6-5 and TRBJ1-2, with D unclear. Germline lookup yields CDR1 MNHEY and CDR2 SVGAGI. The CDR3 totals 12 residues. V was clipped by 7 bases and J by 0 bases, with 6 bases between them. In DNA form, the CDR3 reads TGTGCCAGCACAGGATCTAACTATGGCTACACCTTC. This sequence encodes CASTGSNYGYTF.

The rearrangement links TRBV30 to TRBJ1-5, with a weak D call TRBD1 (5 bases). The CDR3 totals 13 residues. The germline V and J ends were trimmed by 1 base and 6 bases, with 10 bases remaining between them. From germline, CDR1 is GTSNPN and CDR2 SVGIG (reference sequence). CDR3 sequence reads: CAWSAQEGQPQHF. CDR3 bases: TGTGCCTGGAGTGCACAGGAAGGTCAGCCCCAGCATTTT.

The rearrangement uses TRBV7-8 and TRBJ1-2; perhaps TRBD1 as D (5 bases). From germline, CDR1 is SGHVS and CDR2 FQNEAQ. The V end lost 1 base, the J end lost 3 bases, and 9 bases lay between the germline ends. This CDR3 contains 14 residues. CDR3 region: CASSLGLGDYGYTF. The CDR3 nucleotides read TGTGCCAGCAGCTTAGGTTTAGGGGACTATGGCTACACCTTC.

The chain employs TRBV28 and TRBJ1-6, with a possible D match to TRBD1 (6 bases). The CDR3 spans 18 residues. CDR1 and CDR2 from the germline V gene are MDHEN and SYDVKM. V lost 11 bases to trimming and J lost 4 bases, with 27 bases between them. The DNA of the CDR3 is TGTGCCTGCTCGGAGGGGGGCAGGGCCCTCGTTTATAATTCACCCCTCCACTTT. Encoded protein: CACSEGGRALVYNSPLHF. The full variable domain, in which reference TRBV28 and TRBJ1-6 provide the parts outside the CDR3, is DVKVTQSSRYLVKRTGEKVFLECVQDMDHENMFWYRQDPGLGLRLIYFSYDVKMKEKGDIPEGYSVSREKKERFSLILESASTNQTSMYLCACSEGGRALVYNSPLHFGNGTRLTVT.

The J gene is TRBJ2-1, the V gene TRBV28; 7 bases line up with TRBD2. This CDR3 has 16 residues. Germline CDR1 reads MDHEN; CDR2 reads SYDVKM. Trimming cost V 6 bases and J 0 bases; bases outside gene matches: 8. CDR3 sequence: CASSPVGGTSYNEQFF. The CDR3 DNA sequence: TGTGCCAGCAGCCCTGTGGGGGGGACCTCCTACAATGAGCAGTTCTTC.

This chain joins TRBV19 and TRBJ2-5; tentatively, D is TRBD1 or TRBD2 (5 bases each). The germline gives CDR1 LNHDA, CDR2 SQIVND (reference sequence). Trimming cost V 4 bases and J 5 bases, with 14 bases left between them. This CDR3 has 14 amino acids. CDR3 in amino acids: CASSRDLLKETQYF. CDR3 in DNA: TGTGCCAGTAGTAGGGACCTCCTGAAGGAGACCCAGTACTTC. The whole variable domain, remainder taken from reference TRBV19 and TRBJ2-5, is DGGITQSPKYLFRKEGQNVTLSCEQNLNHDAMYWYRQDPGQGLRLIYYSQIVNDFQKGDIAEGYSVSREKKESFPLTVTSAQKNPTAFYLCASSRDLLKETQYFGPGTRLLVL.